This section outlines one TCR beta chain sequence together with its context. The germline V and J ends were trimmed by 1 base and 7 bases, with 13 bases remaining between them. The germline CDR1 and CDR2 sequences are MNHNS and SASEGT. This CDR3 is 14 amino acids long. Clones were sequenced by immunoSEQ multiplex PCR, and TCRdb holds only the in-frame ones, with some missing. The sample gives several thousand clones, 71% of which show up once; 20% to 30% is in the top ten. Treatment of the sample: randomized to nivolumab then ipilimumab (arm A) or the reverse (arm B). From thawed PBMCs, live CD3+CD8+ cells negative for CD19 and CD56 were sorted. This entry belongs to a study of sequential checkpoint blockade in melanoma. In the study overall: First-line arms were nivolumab then ipilimumab, or the reverse, randomized 1:1. Maintenance nivolumab came after either treatment sequence.

The chain couples TRBV6-1 to TRBJ2-5; D gene ambiguous. Sequencing was performed on CD8+ T cells sorted from blood (inferred from file names), taken from a patient given nivolumab and ipilimumab in sequence. This sequence was found in a human donor with melanoma. CDR3 coding DNA: TGTGCCAGCAGTGAAGGCCCGGCCCAGGCGACCCAGTACTTC. This gives the protein CASSEGPAQATQYF.